Reported below is one T cell receptor beta chain. Participants spanned ages roughly 18 to 90 years and resided in 20 to 30 US areas. Cohorts were assigned according to the clinical history that participants reported. V was trimmed by 6 bases and J by 8 bases, leaving 11 bases between them. This CDR3 comprises 11 residues. Germline-derived CDR1 and CDR2 are LGHDT and YNNKEL (reference sequence). The sample is drawn from a study of blood T cell repertoires in COVID-19. Whole-study context: There were acute and convalescent COVID-19 samples, and they came from the United States, Italy and Spain.

Libraries were prepared by immunoSEQ multiplex PCR; TCRdb keeps only in-frame clonotypes and omits some of them. This sample yields 200,000 to 250,000 clones, of which about 81% are seen a single time; around 8.8% belongs to the top ten. The genes are TRBV3-1 (or the pseudogene TRBV3-2) and TRBJ2-7, with D perhaps TRBD2 (6 bases). The sequencing input was PBMCs or T cells enriched from blood (not recorded which). The clonotype originates from a middle-aged man who had recovered from COVID-19. Here the CDR3 reads CASRSGLQQYF. The CDR3 DNA follows: TGTGCCAGCAGATCGGGACTTCAGCAGTACTTC.